This T cell receptor beta chain emerged from a study of blood T cells in healthy people across ages. Findings of the study overall: Possibly confounding the expanded clonotype changes was the fact that donor CMV status was unknown.

The CDR3 totals 14 residues. Germline assignment: CDR1 SEHNR and CDR2 FQNEAQ (reference sequence). The V end lost 4 bases, the J end lost 2 bases, and 11 bases lay between the germline ends. Through a sample-barcoded 5' primer and a J-beta primer mix, a second PCR was run for roughly 6 to 11 cycles. Using its own MiXCR run on the 5' RACE reads, TCRdb lists one record per CDR3 protein. Of some 850,000 distinct CDR3 sequences detected, roughly 24% appear once; the ten largest clones hold roughly 3.1%. About this clonotype: The antigen is undetermined.

These sequences were also reported in another study, on T cells of mothers and their children.

The chain couples TRBV7-9 to TRBJ2-5; the D call may be TRBD1 or TRBD2 (6 bases each). The clonotype originates from a boy between 10 and 17 years old in good health. Sequences were obtained from blood. As DNA, the CDR3 is TGTGCCAGCAGCTGGGGAGGACAGCAAGAGACCCAGTACTTC. As protein: CASSWGGQQETQYF.